The rows below give T cell receptor beta chains drawn from one sample of a study of regulatory T cells in long-lasting Graves disease. TCRdb independently ran MiXCR on the multiplex PCR reads; one entry per CDR3 protein. The sample includes approximately 350,000 distinct CDR3 sequences, 12% seen only once; the top ten take 18%. The data also belong to a second study, concerning T cells in Graves' hyperthyroidism and ophthalmopathy.

Specimen: peripheral blood mononuclear cells (PBMCs), collected at new diagnosis, from a patient treated with antithyroid drugs. The receptors were gathered from a woman aged 18-30 years with Graves disease. Each CDR3 is given with its conserved first and last residue. A D gene is named only where the DNA matches it firmly. Only part of the rows carry a size: once, few, many, or a class if the clone is expanded.

j_call clone_size v_call d_call cdr3_aa cdr3_nt
TRBJ1-4 many TRBV10-3 TRBD1 CAISELDRGRKLFF TGTGCCATCAGTGAGCTGGACAGGGGGCGAAAACTGTTTTTT
TRBJ2-7 . TRBV14 TRBD2 CASSQEGRLARISIHEQYF TGTGCCAGCAGCCAAGAGGGTCGACTAGCGCGAATATCTATCCACGAGCAGTACTTC
TRBJ1-2 many TRBV6-5 TRBD1 CASSYDPMTGKNYGYTF TGTGCCAGCAGTTACGACCCCATGACAGGGAAAAACTATGGCTACACCTTC
TRBJ2-1 many TRBV12-3/TRBV12-4 . CASRRGGNNEQFF TGTGCCAGCAGGCGGGGTGGAAACAATGAGCAGTTCTTC
TRBJ2-7 . TRBV12-3/TRBV12-4 . CASSFLASAAF TGTGCCAGCAGTTTCTTGGCTAGCGCCGCATTC
TRBJ2-1 many TRBV11-3 TRBD2 CASSLGSGDEQFF TGTGCCAGCAGCTTAGGAAGCGGGGATGAGCAGTTCTTC
TRBJ1-1 many TRBV18 . CASSPLNTNTEAFF TGTGCCAGCTCACCACTTAACACGAACACTGAAGCTTTCTTT
TRBJ1-5 many TRBV6-2/TRBV6-3 . CASSYYSNQPQHF TGTGCCAGCAGTTATTACAGCAATCAGCCCCAGCATTTT
TRBJ2-5 many TRBV2 . CASRPDGGYGTQYF TGTGCCAGCAGGCCCGATGGGGGGTATGGGACCCAGTACTTC
TRBJ2-1 few TRBV7-3 TRBD2 CASSYSTSGMVSYNEQFF TGTGCCAGCAGCTACTCGACTAGCGGGATGGTATCCTACAATGAGCAGTTCTTC
TRBJ2-7 many TRBV7-2 TRBD1 CASRASGTGFYEQYF TGTGCCAGCAGAGCCTCCGGGACAGGGTTTTACGAGCAGTACTTC
TRBJ1-6 many TRBV12-3/TRBV12-4 . CASSLGDPWETFPFISYNSPLHF TGTGCCAGCAGTCTTGGGGACCCTTGGGAGACATTTCCTTTTATCTCCTATAATTCACCCCTCCACTTT